These 26 T cell receptor beta chains were all obtained from the same sample, sequenced in a study of identifying expanded T cells in peripheral blood. This table comes from immunoSEQ multiplex PCR, and its TCRdb copy is limited to in-frame clones, with some not included. The sample holds some 120,000 clones, about 80% seen once. Source material: blood. The source of these receptors is a person between 18 and 69 years old in good health.

In the case of this clone: One junction end does not reproduce the germline sequence, and a read error may be involved. V usage is TRBV28 and J usage is TRBJ2-1, with a possible D match to TRBD1 (6 bases). The CDR3 runs 15 residues. CDR1 is MDHEN, CDR2 SYDVKM, per germline. This CDR3 is CASGLNRVSFDEQFF. In DNA, the CDR3 is TGTGCCAGCGGTTTAAACAGGGTAAGCTTCGATGAGCAGTTCTTC.

The chain recombines TRBV18 with TRBJ2-5; D gene ambiguous. V was clipped by 6 bases and J by 5 bases, with 16 bases between them. The V gene's germline CDR1 is KGHSH and CDR2 LQKENI. The CDR3 has 14 amino acids. CDR3 sequence: CASSPERSWETQYF. The CDR3 bases are TGTGCCAGCTCCCCCGAGAGATCGTGGGAGACCCAGTACTTC.

This clone has more than one count but fewer than ten. Other DNA variants within this sample encode the same CDR3. The rearrangement joins TRBV2 to TRBJ2-1; weak D call: TRBD1 (6 bases). The germline V and J ends were trimmed by 4 bases and 7 bases, with 8 bases remaining between them. The CDR3 consists of 12 residues. The V gene's germline CDR1 is SNHLY and CDR2 FYNNEI. CDR3 sequence (DNA): TGTGCCAGCAGTGTTACAGGGAATGAGCAGTTCTTC. Its translation: CASSVTGNEQFF.

The chain joins TRBV5-1 to TRBJ1-5; tentatively, D is TRBD1 (6 bases). The CDR3 is 13 amino acids. CDR1 and CDR2 from the germline V gene are SGHRS and YFSETQ. V was clipped by 4 bases and J by 7 bases, with 12 bases between them. The CDR3 sequence: CASSVLQGQPQHF. In nucleotides, the CDR3 is TGCGCCAGCAGCGTCCTACAGGGCCAGCCCCAGCATTTT.

The chain is built from TRBV2 and TRBJ2-7; D is unresolved. Germline V lookup: CDR1 SNHLY, CDR2 FYNNEI. This CDR3 comprises 12 residues. The V end lost 8 bases, the J end lost 4 bases, and 12 bases lay between the germline ends. The CDR3 protein is CASQSGIYEQYF. DNA of the CDR3: TGTGCCAGCCAAAGTGGGATATACGAGCAGTACTTC.

CDR3 region: CASSRVNEQFF. Written as DNA, the CDR3 is TGTGCCAGCAGTCGCGTCAATGAGCAGTTCTTC. V usage is TRBV6-6 and J usage is TRBJ2-1; D unclear. Per germline, CDR1 MNHNY and CDR2 SVGAGI (reference sequence). This CDR3 contains 11 residues. The V and J ends lost 5 bases and 6 bases respectively, with 5 bases between them.

V is TRBV9 and J is TRBJ1-1; possibly TRBD1 for D (6 bases). CDR3 length equals 14 residues. V dropped 4 bases and J dropped 4 bases, with 14 bases sitting between them. The germline gives CDR1 SGDLS, CDR2 YYNGEE. As DNA, the CDR3 is TGTGCCAGCAGCTTCCGACAGGACCCCACTGAAGCTTTCTTT. It codes for CASSFRQDPTEAFF.

The rearrangement links TRBV7-9 to TRBJ1-3; perhaps TRBD1 as D (5 bases). Trimming removed 0 bases from V and 4 bases from J, with 10 bases in between. The CDR3 spans 15 residues. CDR1 is SEHNR and CDR2 is FQNEAQ in the germline V gene (reference sequence). CDR3 bases: TGTGCCAGCAGCTTAGCTGGGGGATCCGGAAACACCATATATTTT. Protein product: CASSLAGGSGNTIYF.

The chain is built from TRBV19 and TRBJ1-1; 9 nucleotides agree with TRBD1. Trimming removed 4 bases from V and 1 base from J; junction bases left unmatched: 10. Germline V lookup: CDR1 LNHDA, CDR2 SQIVND (reference sequence). The CDR3 has 17 amino acids. Here the CDR3 reads CASSKTKGDRENTEAFF. CDR3 nucleotides: TGTGCCAGTAGTAAAACAAAAGGGGACAGGGAGAACACTGAAGCTTTCTTT.

This clone has a handful of counts. This chain links TRBV12-2 with TRBJ1-5; the table's TRBD1 call for D was not verified on the DNA. TRBV12-2 is a listed pseudogene. This CDR3 is 13 amino acids long. In DNA form, the CDR3 reads TGTGCAAGTCGCAGACAGGTCAATCAGCCCCAGCATTTT. This codes for CASRRQVNQPQHF.

CDR3 residues: CASSLTRFGDNSPLHF. CDR3 nucleotide sequence: TGTGCCAGCAGTTTAACCCGATTCGGGGATAATTCACCCCTCCACTTT. The V gene is TRBV27, the J gene TRBJ1-6, with no clear D. Trimming stripped 2 bases from V and 5 bases from J, with 13 bases between. Germline values: CDR1 MNHEY, CDR2 SMNVEV (reference sequence). This CDR3 is 16 amino acids long.

CDR3 DNA: TGTGCCAGCAGTTCCGGGACCGGAGAGACCCAGTACTTC. It translates to CASSSGTGETQYF. The V and J genes are TRBV6-6 and TRBJ2-5, with D possibly being TRBD1 or TRBD2 (5 bases each). V was cut by 4 bases and J by 4 bases, with 10 bases left in between. This CDR3 comprises 13 residues. Germline lookup yields CDR1 MNHNY and CDR2 SVGAGI (reference sequence).

The genes are TRBV7-9 and TRBJ2-3; D is undetermined. Germline V CDR1 and CDR2: SEHNR, FQNEAQ (reference sequence). The ends were cut back, 1 base at V and 8 bases at J, with 13 bases in the middle. CDR3 size: 14 residues. Here the CDR3 DNA reads TGTGCCAGCAGCTTAGACCCTCCAGGTACTACGCAGTATTTT. This gives the protein CASSLDPPGTTQYF.

V and J are TRBV11-2 and TRBJ2-7, with D perhaps TRBD1 or TRBD2 (6 bases each). This CDR3 comprises 14 residues. CDR1 and CDR2 from the germline V gene are SGHAT and FQNNGV. Trimming took off 0 bases at V and 2 bases at J, with 8 bases between the two ends. CDR3 region: CASSLEGGTYEQYF. The CDR3 nucleotides read TGTGCCAGCAGCTTAGAAGGGGGGACCTACGAGCAGTACTTC.

This sequence joins TRBV4-1 and TRBJ2-5; TRBD1 matches 9 bases. CDR3 length equals 16 residues. With 3 bases clipped from V and 3 bases from J, the junction kept 8 bases outside the gene matches. Germline lookup yields CDR1 MGHRA and CDR2 YSYEKL. CDR3 in amino acids: CASSHPDRGDKETQYF. The CDR3 nucleotides read TGCGCCAGCAGCCACCCGGACAGGGGCGATAAAGAGACCCAGTACTTC.

J is TRBJ2-5 and V is TRBV7-9; TRBD1 is a possible D gene (6 bases). This CDR3 spans 14 amino acids. In germline, CDR1 is SEHNR, CDR2 FQNEAQ (reference sequence). Trimming took off 5 bases at V and 3 bases at J, with 13 bases between the two ends. The CDR3 nucleotides are TGTGCCAGCAGCATACAGGGATCCGAAGAGACCCAGTACTTC. The encoded protein is CASSIQGSEETQYF.

The chain has TRBV18 and TRBJ1-3; 7 bases fit TRBD1. The ends lost 2 bases at V and 2 bases at J; junction bases unmatched: 3. The CDR3 is made up of 15 amino acids. CDR1 KGHSH and CDR2 LQKENI come from the germline V gene. The CDR3 DNA reads as TGTGCCAGCTCACCAAAGGGGGCGACTGGAAACACCATATATTTT. Its protein is CASSPKGATGNTIYF.

The genes are TRBV7-9 and TRBJ1-2; a weak D match, TRBD1 (6 bases). CDR1 and CDR2 (germline): SEHNR, FQNEAQ (reference sequence). The CDR3 extends over 14 amino acids. The V end lost 2 bases, the J end lost 5 bases, and 12 bases lay between the germline ends. CDR3 region: CASSLQGQRYGYTF. CDR3 sequence (DNA): TGTGCCAGCAGCTTACAGGGGCAGAGGTATGGCTACACCTTC.

The chain carries TRBV30 and TRBJ2-7, with 10 bases aligning to TRBD1. The germline V gene has CDR1 GTSNPN and CDR2 SVGIG (reference sequence). The CDR3 covers 13 residues. Germline trimming cut 7 bases from V and 7 bases from J; bases unmatched to any gene: 10. The CDR3 reads CAFRDRGFWEQYF. The CDR3 coding sequence is TGTGCCTTCCGGGACAGGGGATTCTGGGAGCAGTACTTC.

The chain has TRBV29-1 and TRBJ1-1, with D tentatively TRBD1 (6 bases). The CDR3 has 13 amino acids. Between the trimmed V and J ends, which lost 5 bases and 6 bases, there was a span of 16 bases. Looked up from germline, CDR1 is SQVTM and CDR2 is ANQGSEA. CDR3 region: CSVKQGWEAEAFF. The CDR3 bases are TGCAGCGTTAAACAGGGCTGGGAGGCTGAAGCTTTCTTT.

The chain joins TRBV6-5 to TRBJ1-3; maybe TRBD1 (5 bases). V shed 5 bases and J shed 1 base, with 9 bases lying between them. CDR1 and CDR2 from the germline V gene are MNHEY and SVGAGI. The CDR3 loop spans 14 amino acids. CDR3 amino acids: CASSSRVSGNTIYF. The CDR3 DNA sequence: TGTGCCAGCAGTAGCAGGGTGTCTGGAAACACCATATATTTT.

Regarding this clone: Sequence at one end of the junction differs from germline and may be a read error. Distinct nucleotide sequences in the sample also encode this CDR3. This chain links TRBV30 with TRBJ2-3; possibly TRBD1 or TRBD2 for D (5 bases each). Germline V gene data show CDR1 as GTSNPN and CDR2 as SVGIG (reference sequence). This CDR3 comprises 16 residues. DNA of the CDR3: TGCGCCTGGAGTTCCCCGGGACCAACCCTCACAGATACGCAGTATTTT. Translation: CAWSSPGPTLTDTQYF. Variable domain in full (rest from reference TRBV30 and TRBJ2-3): SQTIHQWPATLVQPVGSPLSLECTVEGTSNPNLYWYRQAAGRGLQLLFYSVGIGQISSEVPQNLSASRPQDRQFILSSKKLLLSDSGFYLCAWSSPGPTLTDTQYFGPGTRLTVL.

This clone has only a few counts. V gene TRBV6-5 combines with J gene TRBJ1-2; TRBD1 might be the D (5 bases). The CDR3 loop spans 12 amino acids. The germline CDR1 and CDR2 sequences are MNHEY and SVGAGI. V lost 5 bases and J lost 6, with 10 bases in between. The chain's CDR3 is CASSDWGDGYTF. The CDR3 DNA sequence: TGTGCCAGCAGTGATTGGGGGGATGGCTACACCTTC.

With respect to this clone: This sample also contains other DNA sequences that code for the same CDR3. The chain links TRBV18 to TRBJ1-1, with 10 bases identical to TRBD1. Germline V CDR1 and CDR2: KGHSH, LQKENI. This CDR3 has 13 residues. J lost 5 bases, V lost 6 bases, and 3 bases had no gene match. In DNA, the CDR3 is TGTGCCAGCTCCCCGGACAGGGGGACTGAAGCTTTCTTT. This sequence encodes CASSPDRGTEAFF.

V gene TRBV7-9 combines with J gene TRBJ2-7; D might be TRBD2 (6 bases). V shed 5 bases and J shed 3 bases, with 14 bases lying between them. From germline, CDR1 is SEHNR and CDR2 FQNEAQ (reference sequence). This CDR3 has 14 amino acids. The CDR3: CASSLRDFDYEQYF. CDR3 sequence (DNA): TGTGCCAGCAGCCTCCGGGACTTTGACTACGAGCAGTACTTC.

This chain links TRBV14 with TRBJ2-5, with D hard to call. Looked up from germline, CDR1 is SGHDN and CDR2 is FVKESK. The CDR3 spans 16 residues. The V gene lost 5 bases and the J gene lost 4 bases, with 20 bases spanning the gap. The CDR3 DNA reads as TGTGCCAGCAGCACCTCCCGGGTCCTATCGGGAGAGACCCAGTACTTC. This codes for CASSTSRVLSGETQYF.